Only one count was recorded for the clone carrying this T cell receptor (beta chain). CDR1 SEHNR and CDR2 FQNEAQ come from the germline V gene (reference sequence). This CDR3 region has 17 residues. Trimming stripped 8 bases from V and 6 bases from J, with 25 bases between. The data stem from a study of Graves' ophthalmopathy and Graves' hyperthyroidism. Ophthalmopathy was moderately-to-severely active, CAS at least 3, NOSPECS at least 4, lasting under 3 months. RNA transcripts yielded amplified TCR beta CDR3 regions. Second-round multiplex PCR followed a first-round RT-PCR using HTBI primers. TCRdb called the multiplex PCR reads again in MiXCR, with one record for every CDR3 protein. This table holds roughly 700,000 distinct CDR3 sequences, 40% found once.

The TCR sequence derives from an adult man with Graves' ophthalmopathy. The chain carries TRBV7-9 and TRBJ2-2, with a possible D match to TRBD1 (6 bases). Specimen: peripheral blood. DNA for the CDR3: TGTGCCAGCCAACAGGGTTCAAGGGCCGGGGTATCCGGGGAGCTGTTTTTT. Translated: CASQQGSRAGVSGELFF.